This T cell receptor beta chain is from a study of T and B cells in COVID-19 patients. Broader study findings: Early severe-case samples and blood from mildly ill patients during symptoms were in short supply.

TRB was amplified from about 250-500 ng of blood genomic DNA. The germline gives CDR1 SGHRS, CDR2 YFSETQ. Trimming left V 0 bases short and J 6 bases short, with 9 bases between. The CDR3 loop spans 13 amino acids. BIOMED2 TRB-A/B primer pools were used in multiplex TRB PCR. TCRdb ran MiXCR on the multiplex PCR reads and lists one entry per CDR3 protein. This table holds 4,500 to 5,000 distinct CDR3 sequences, 25% to 35% found once. In regard to this clonotype: Antigen: not known.

V usage is TRBV5-1 and J usage is TRBJ1-2; a possible D gene is TRBD1 (5 bases). Sequencing was done on a sample of blood. This TCR derives from a human donor who had recovered from COVID-19. The CDR3 region has the DNA TGCGCCAGCAGCTTGGTGGGGGAGGATGGCTACACCTTC. This translates into CASSLVGEDGYTF.